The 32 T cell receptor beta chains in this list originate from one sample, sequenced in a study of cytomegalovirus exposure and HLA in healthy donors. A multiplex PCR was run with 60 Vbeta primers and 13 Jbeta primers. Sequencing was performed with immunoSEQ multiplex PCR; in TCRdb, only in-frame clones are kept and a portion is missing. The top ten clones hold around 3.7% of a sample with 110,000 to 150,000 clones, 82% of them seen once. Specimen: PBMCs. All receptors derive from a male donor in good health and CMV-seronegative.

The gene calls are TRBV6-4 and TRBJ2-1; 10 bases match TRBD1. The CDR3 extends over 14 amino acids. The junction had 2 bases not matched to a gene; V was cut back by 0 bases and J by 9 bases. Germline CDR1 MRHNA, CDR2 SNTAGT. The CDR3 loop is CASSDSTGGGEQFF. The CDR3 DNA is TGTGCCAGCAGTGACTCGACAGGGGGCGGTGAGCAGTTCTTC.

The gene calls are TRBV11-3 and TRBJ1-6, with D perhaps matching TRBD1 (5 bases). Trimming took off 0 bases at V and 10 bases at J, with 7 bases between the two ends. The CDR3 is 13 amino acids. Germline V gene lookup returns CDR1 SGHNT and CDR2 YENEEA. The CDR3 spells CASSLDQGSPLHF. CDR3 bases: TGTGCCAGCAGCTTAGATCAGGGATCACCCCTCCACTTT.

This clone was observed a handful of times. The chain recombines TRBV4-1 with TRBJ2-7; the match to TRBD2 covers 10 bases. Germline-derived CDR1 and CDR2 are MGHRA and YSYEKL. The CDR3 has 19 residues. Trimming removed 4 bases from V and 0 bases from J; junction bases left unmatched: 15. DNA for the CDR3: TGCGCCAGCAGCCCAGCAGGTTCGGTTTCTAGCGGGAGCTCCTACGAGCAGTACTTC. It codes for CASSPAGSVSSGSSYEQYF.

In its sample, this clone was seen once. The CDR3 is CASSIRRANEKLFF. DNA of the CDR3: TGTGCCAGTAGTATTCGCAGGGCTAATGAAAAACTGTTTTTT. The chain recombines TRBV19 with TRBJ1-4; perhaps TRBD1 as D (5 bases). The CDR3 consists of 14 residues. Germline V gene sequence: CDR1 LNHDA, CDR2 SQIVND (reference sequence). Trimming cost V 3 bases and J 3 bases, with 8 bases left between them. Supplemented by reference TRBV19 and TRBJ1-4, the full variable domain reads DGGITQSPKYLFRKEGQNVTLSCEQNLNHDAMYWYRQDPGQGLRLIYYSQIVNDFQKGDIAEGYSVSREKKESFPLTVTSAQKNPTAFYLCASSIRRANEKLFFGSGTQLSVL.

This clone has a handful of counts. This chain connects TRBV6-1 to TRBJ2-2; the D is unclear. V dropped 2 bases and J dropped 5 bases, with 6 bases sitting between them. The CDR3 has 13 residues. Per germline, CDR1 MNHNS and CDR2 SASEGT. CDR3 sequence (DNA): TGTGCCAGCAGTGAAAAGGAGACCGGGGAGCTGTTTTTT. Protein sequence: CASSEKETGELFF.

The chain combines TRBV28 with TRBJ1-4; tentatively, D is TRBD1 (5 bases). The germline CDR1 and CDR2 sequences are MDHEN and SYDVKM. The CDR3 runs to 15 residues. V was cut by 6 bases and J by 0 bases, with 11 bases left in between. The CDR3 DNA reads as TGTGCCAGCAGGACAGAAGGCGCAACTAATGAAAAACTGTTTTTT. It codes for CASRTEGATNEKLFF.

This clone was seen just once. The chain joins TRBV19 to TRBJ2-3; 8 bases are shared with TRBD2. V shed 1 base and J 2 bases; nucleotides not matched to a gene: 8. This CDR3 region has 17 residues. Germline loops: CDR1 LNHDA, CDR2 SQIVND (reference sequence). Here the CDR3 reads CASSIGEREFFTDTQYF. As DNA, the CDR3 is TGTGCCAGTAGTATAGGGGAGCGGGAGTTCTTCACAGATACGCAGTATTTT.

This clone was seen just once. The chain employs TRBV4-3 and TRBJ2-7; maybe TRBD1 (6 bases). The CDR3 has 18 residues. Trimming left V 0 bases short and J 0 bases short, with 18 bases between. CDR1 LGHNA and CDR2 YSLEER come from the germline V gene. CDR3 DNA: TGCGCCAGCAGCCAAGATCACTCCCCCGGACAGAGCTCCTACGAGCAGTACTTC. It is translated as CASSQDHSPGQSSYEQYF.

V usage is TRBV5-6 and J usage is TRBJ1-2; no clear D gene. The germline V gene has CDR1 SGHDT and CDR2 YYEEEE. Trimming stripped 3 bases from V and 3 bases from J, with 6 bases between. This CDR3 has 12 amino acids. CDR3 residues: CASSSVDYGYTF. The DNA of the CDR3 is TGTGCCAGCAGCTCCGTAGACTATGGCTACACCTTC. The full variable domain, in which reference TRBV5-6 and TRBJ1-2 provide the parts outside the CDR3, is DAGVTQSPTHLIKTRGQQVTLRCSPKSGHDTVSWYQQALGQGPQFIFQYYEEEERQRGNFPDRFSGHQFPNYSSELNVNALLLGDSALYLCASSSVDYGYTFGSGTRLTVV.

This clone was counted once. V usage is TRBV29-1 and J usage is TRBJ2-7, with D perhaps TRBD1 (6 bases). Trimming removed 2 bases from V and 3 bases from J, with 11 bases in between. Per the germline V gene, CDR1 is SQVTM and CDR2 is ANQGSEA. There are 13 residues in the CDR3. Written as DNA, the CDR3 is TGCAGCGTTGAATTACAGGGTCTCTACGAGCAGTACTTC. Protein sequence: CSVELQGLYEQYF.

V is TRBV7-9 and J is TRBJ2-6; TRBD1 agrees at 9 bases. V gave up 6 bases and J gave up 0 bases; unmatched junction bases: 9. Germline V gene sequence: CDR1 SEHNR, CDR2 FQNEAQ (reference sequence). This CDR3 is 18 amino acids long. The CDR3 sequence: CASRRTGAPLSGANVLTF. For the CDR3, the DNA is TGTGCCAGCAGAAGGACAGGGGCGCCGCTCTCTGGGGCCAACGTCCTGACTTTC.

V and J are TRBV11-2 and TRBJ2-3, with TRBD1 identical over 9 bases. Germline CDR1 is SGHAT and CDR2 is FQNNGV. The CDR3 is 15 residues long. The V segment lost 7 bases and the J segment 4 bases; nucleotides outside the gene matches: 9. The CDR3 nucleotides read TGTGCCAGCACCTTTGGGACAGGGCGCCCAGATACGCAGTATTTT. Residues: CASTFGTGRPDTQYF.

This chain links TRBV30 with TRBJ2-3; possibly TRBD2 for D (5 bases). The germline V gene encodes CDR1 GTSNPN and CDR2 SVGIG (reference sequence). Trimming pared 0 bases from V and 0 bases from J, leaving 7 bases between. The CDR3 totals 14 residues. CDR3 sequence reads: CAWSVDYSTDTQYF. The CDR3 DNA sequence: TGTGCCTGGAGTGTAGACTACAGCACAGATACGCAGTATTTT.

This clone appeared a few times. This CDR3 is CASSGGATGRGYEQYF. The CDR3 nucleotides read TGCGCCAGCAGCGGTGGGGCGACGGGCCGAGGCTACGAGCAGTACTTC. This sequence joins TRBV5-1 and TRBJ2-7, with D tentatively TRBD1 (5 bases). V lost 4 bases and J lost 3, with 20 bases in between. Germline CDR1 SGHRS, CDR2 YFSETQ. The CDR3 has 16 residues. Full variable domain (missing parts from reference TRBV5-1 and TRBJ2-7): KAGVTQTPRYLIKTRGQQVTLSCSPISGHRSVSWYQQTPGQGLQFLFEYFSETQRNKGNFPGRFSGRQFSNSRSEMNVSTLELGDSALYLCASSGGATGRGYEQYFGPGTRLTVT.

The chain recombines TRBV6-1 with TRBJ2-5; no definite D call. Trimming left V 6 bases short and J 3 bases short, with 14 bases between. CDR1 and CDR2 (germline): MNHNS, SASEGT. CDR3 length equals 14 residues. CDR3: CASSPRLLKETQYF. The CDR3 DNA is TGTGCCAGCAGCCCCCGGTTACTAAAAGAGACCCAGTACTTC.

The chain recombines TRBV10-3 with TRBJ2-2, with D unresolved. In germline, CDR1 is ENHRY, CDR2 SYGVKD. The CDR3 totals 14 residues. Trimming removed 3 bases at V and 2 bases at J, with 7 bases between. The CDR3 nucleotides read TGTGCCATCAGTGAAGCAGGAAACACCGGGGAGCTGTTTTTT. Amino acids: CAISEAGNTGELFF.

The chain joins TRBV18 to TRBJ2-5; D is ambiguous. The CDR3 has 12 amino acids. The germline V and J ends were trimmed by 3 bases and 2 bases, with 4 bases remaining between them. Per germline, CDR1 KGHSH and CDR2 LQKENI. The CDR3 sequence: CASSPVQETQYF. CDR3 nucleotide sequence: TGTGCCAGCTCACCCGTTCAAGAGACCCAGTACTTC.

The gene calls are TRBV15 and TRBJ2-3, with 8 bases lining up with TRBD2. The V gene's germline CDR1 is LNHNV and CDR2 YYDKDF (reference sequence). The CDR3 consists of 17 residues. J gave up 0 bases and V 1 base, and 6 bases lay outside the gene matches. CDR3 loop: CATSRAASGSSTDTQYF. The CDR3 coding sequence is TGTGCCACCAGCAGAGCAGCTAGCGGGTCTAGCACAGATACGCAGTATTTT.

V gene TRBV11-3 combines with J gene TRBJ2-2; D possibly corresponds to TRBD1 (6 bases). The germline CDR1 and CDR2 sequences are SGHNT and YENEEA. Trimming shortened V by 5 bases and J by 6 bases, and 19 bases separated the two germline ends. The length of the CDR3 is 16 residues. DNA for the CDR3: TGTGCCAGCAGCGGGAACGAGGGGGTTGAAGCCGGGGAGCTGTTTTTT. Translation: CASSGNEGVEAGELFF.

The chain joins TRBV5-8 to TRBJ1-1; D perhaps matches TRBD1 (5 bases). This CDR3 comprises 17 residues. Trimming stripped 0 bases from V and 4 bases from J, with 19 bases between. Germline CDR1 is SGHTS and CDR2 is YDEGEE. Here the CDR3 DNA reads TGTGCCAGCAGCTTGGTCCCAGGGATAGTGGTGATCACTGAAGCTTTCTTT. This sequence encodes CASSLVPGIVVITEAFF.

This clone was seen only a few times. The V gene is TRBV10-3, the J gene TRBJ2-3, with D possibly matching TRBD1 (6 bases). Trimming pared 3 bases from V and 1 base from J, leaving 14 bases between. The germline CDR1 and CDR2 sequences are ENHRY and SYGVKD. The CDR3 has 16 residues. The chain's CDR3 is CAISEPPGAGTDTQYF. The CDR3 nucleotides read TGTGCCATCAGTGAACCCCCAGGGGCTGGCACAGATACGCAGTATTTT.

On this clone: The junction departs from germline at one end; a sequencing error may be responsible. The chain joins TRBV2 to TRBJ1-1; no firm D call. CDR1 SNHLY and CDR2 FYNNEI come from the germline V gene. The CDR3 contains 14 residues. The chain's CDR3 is CASSAVAVNTKAFF. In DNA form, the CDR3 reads TGTGCCAGCAGTGCGGTAGCAGTGAACACTAAAGCTTTCTTT.

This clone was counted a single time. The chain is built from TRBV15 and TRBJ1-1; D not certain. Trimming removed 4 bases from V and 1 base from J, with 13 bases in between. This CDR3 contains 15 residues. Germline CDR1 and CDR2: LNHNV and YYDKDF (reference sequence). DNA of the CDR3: TGTGCCACCAGCATAAGCGGTTTGGGGAACACTGAAGCTTTCTTT. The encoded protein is CATSISGLGNTEAFF.

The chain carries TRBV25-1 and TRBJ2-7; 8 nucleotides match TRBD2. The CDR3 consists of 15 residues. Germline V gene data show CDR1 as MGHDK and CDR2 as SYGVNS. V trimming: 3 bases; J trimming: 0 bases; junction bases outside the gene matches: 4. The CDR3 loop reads CASSETSDSSYEQYF. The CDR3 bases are TGTGCCAGCAGTGAGACTAGCGACAGCTCCTACGAGCAGTACTTC.

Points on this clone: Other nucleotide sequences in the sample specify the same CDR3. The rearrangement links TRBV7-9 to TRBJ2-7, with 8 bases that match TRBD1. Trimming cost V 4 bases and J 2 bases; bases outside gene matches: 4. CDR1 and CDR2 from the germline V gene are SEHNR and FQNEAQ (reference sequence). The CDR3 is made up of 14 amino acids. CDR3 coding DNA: TGTGCCAGCAGCTCCGGACAGGGAACCTACGAGCAGTACTTC. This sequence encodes CASSSGQGTYEQYF.

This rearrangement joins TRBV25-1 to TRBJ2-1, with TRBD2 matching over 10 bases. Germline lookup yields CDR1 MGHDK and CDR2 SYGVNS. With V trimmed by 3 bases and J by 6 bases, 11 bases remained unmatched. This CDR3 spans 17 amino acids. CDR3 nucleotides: TGTGCCAGCAGTGATACCGAAGCGGGAGGGATGGGCAATGAGCAGTTCTTC. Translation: CASSDTEAGGMGNEQFF.

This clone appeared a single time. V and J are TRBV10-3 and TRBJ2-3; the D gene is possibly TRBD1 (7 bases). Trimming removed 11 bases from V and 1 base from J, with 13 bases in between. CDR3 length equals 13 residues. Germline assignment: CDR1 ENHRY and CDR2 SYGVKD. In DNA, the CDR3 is TGTGCCGTAACAGGGGAGGGCACAGATACGCAGTATTTT. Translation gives CAVTGEGTDTQYF.

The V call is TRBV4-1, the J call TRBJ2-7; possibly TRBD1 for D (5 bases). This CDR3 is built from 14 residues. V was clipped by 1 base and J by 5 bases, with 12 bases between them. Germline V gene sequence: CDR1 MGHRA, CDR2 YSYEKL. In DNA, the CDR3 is TGCGCCAGCAGCCAAGTAGGGGTAGGGGACGAGCAGTACTTC. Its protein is CASSQVGVGDEQYF.

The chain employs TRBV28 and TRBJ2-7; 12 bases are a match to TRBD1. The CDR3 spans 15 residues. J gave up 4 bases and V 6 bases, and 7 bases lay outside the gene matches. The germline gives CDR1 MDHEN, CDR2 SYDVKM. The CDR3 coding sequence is TGTGCCAGCAGACCAGGGACAGGGGGCACATACGAGCAGTACTTC. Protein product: CASRPGTGGTYEQYF.

DNA for the CDR3: TGTGCCATCAGTGACGGGGGGGTTAACTATGGCTACACCTTC. Translated, it gives CAISDGGVNYGYTF. The chain employs TRBV10-3 and TRBJ1-2; tentative D call: TRBD1 (5 bases). The CDR3 has 14 amino acids. Trimming took off 3 bases at V and 1 base at J, with 9 bases between the two ends. Germline lookup yields CDR1 ENHRY and CDR2 SYGVKD.

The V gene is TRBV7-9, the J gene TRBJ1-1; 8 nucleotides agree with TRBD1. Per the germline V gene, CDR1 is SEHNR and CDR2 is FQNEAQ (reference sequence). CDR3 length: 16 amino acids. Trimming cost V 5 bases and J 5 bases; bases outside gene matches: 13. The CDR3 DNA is TGTGCCAGCAGCCCACCTCTGACAGGGGCCAATACTGAAGCTTTCTTT. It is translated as CASSPPLTGANTEAFF. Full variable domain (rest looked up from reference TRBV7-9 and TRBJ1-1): DTGVSQNPRHKITKRGQNVTFRCDPISEHNRLYWYRQTLGQGPEFLTYFQNEAQLEKSRLLSDRFSAERPKGSFSTLEIQRTEQGDSAMYLCASSPPLTGANTEAFFGQGTRLTVV.

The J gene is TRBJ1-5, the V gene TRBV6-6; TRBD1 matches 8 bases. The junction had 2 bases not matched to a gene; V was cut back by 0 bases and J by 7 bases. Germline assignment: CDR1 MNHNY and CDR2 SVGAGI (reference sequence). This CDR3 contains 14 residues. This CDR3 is CASSYSTGEQPQHF. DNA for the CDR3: TGTGCCAGCAGTTACTCGACAGGGGAGCAGCCCCAGCATTTT.